This section outlines one TCR beta chain sequence together with its context. No antigen is known for it. Clones were sequenced by immunoSEQ multiplex PCR, and TCRdb holds only the in-frame ones, with some missing. The profile shows fewer than 150,000 clones, approximately 86% of them singletons. The entry originates in a study of T cell responses to AZD1222 COVID-19 vaccine. CDR1 and CDR2 from the germline V gene are SGDLS and YYNGEE. The V gene lost 0 bases and the J gene lost 0 bases, with 6 bases spanning the gap. This CDR3 has 15 amino acids. Overall study findings and caveats: The number of AZD1222 recipients seropositive at baseline was only 6 or 7.

The sequencing used peripheral blood, collected 28 days after the second AZD1222 dose. This TCR was sampled from an adult who received the AZD1222 COVID-19 vaccine. The chain is built from TRBV9 and TRBJ1-4; D remains unclear. The CDR3 DNA reads TGTGCCAGCAGCGTAGGAGACTCAACTAATGAAAAACTGTTTTTT. This sequence encodes CASSVGDSTNEKLFF.